This T cell receptor beta chain was identified during a study of T cell responses to AZD1222 COVID-19 vaccine. Study-wide points: Unmutated variant regions are reportedly the target of nearly half of TCRs that are spike-specific.

Germline loops: CDR1 LGHDT, CDR2 YNNKEL (reference sequence). CDR3 size: 21 residues. V dropped 1 base and J dropped 6; count of bases not matched to a gene: 25. The assay was immunoSEQ multiplex PCR, and TCRdb's table has in-frame clones only and misses some. This table holds about 140,000 clones, around 90% found once. As regards this clone: What it binds is unknown.

The clonotype was recovered from an adult who received the AZD1222 COVID-19 vaccine. The chain has TRBV3-1 (or the pseudogene TRBV3-2) and TRBJ2-3; TRBD2 agrees at 7 bases. Source: peripheral blood, taken 28 days after the second AZD1222 dose. The CDR3 here is CASSQASRLAVQGKGFDTQYF. The CDR3 DNA follows: TGTGCCAGCAGCCAAGCGTCTAGGCTAGCGGTCCAAGGGAAGGGTTTCGATACGCAGTATTTT.